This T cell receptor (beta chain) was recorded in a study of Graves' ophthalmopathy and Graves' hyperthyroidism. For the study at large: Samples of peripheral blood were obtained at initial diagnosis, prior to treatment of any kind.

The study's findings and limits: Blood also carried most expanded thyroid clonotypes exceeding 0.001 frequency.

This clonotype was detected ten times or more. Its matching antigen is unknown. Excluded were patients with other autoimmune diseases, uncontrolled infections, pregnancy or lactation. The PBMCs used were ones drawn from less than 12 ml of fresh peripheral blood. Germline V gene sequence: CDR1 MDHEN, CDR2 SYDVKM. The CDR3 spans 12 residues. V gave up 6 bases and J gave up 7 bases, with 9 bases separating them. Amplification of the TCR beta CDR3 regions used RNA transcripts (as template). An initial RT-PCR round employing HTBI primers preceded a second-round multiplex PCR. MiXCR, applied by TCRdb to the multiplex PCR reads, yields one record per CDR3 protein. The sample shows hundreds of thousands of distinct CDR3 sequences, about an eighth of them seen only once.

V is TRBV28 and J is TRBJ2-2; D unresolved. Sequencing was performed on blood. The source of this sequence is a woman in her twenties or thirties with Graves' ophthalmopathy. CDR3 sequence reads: CASRVVSGELFF. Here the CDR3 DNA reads TGTGCCAGCAGGGTGGTAAGCGGGGAGCTGTTTTTT.